These T cell receptor beta chains were read from a single sample in a study of T cells after yellow fever vaccination. TCRdb fed the 5' RACE reads into MiXCR, producing one record per CDR3 protein. The data contain 340,000 or so distinct CDR3 sequences, under 15% of them seen just once; the ten biggest clones take up approximately 3.4%. Sequenced here: CD4+ T cells sorted from PBMCs, sampled 15 days after the yellow fever booster vaccination. The source of these receptors is a man younger than 30 who received the YFV17D yellow fever vaccine. Both conserved end residues are part of each CDR3. The D gene is left open where the match is weak. Some rows mark clone size as missing; the rest say once, few, many or name a class of expanded clone.

D gene	CDR3 length	J gene	clone size	V gene	CDR3 protein	CDR3 DNA
.	17	TRBJ2-1	.	TRBV3-1	CASSQENFGGDYNEQFF	TGTGCCAGCAGCCAAGAAAACTTCGGGGGAGATTACAATGAGCAGTTCTTC
TRBD2	14	TRBJ2-1	few	TRBV7-8	CASSQRLAGGHQFF	TGTGCCAGCAGCCAAAGACTAGCGGGGGGTCACCAGTTCTTC
TRBD1	17	TRBJ2-2	many	TRBV4-3	CASSQDMSQGASGELFF	TGCGCCAGCAGCCAAGATATGAGTCAGGGGGCTAGCGGGGAGCTGTTTTTT
.	12	TRBJ1-1	few	TRBV5-5	CASSSDLYDGFF	TGTGCCAGCAGCTCCGACCTATACGATGGTTTCTTT
.	15	TRBJ1-3	few	TRBV5-1	CASSGQPSSGNTIYF	TGCGCCAGCAGCGGACAGCCGAGCTCTGGAAACACCATATATTTT
.	14	TRBJ1-2	.	TRBV5-1	CASSYGGSVYGYTF	TGCGCCAGCAGCTACGGGGGGTCAGTCTATGGCTACACCTTC
TRBD1	15	TRBJ1-1	many	TRBV27	CASSSGGTGNTEAFF	TGTGCCAGCAGTTCGGGGGGGACAGGGAACACTGAAGCTTTCTTT
.	14	TRBJ1-6	.	TRBV7-9	CASSFQGLGSPLHF	TGTGCCAGCAGCTTTCAGGGGTTGGGATCACCCCTCCACTTT
.	11	TRBJ1-1	few	TRBV30	CAWREVSEAFF	TGTGCCTGGAGGGAAGTCAGTGAAGCTTTCTTT
.	15	TRBJ1-1	few	TRBV10-3	CAISQTDSLNTEAFF	TGTGCCATCAGCCAAACGGACAGTTTGAACACTGAAGCTTTCTTT
TRBD2	15	TRBJ2-2	many	TRBV20-1	CSARDPSGGAGELFF	TGCAGTGCTAGAGATCCTAGCGGGGGGGCCGGGGAGCTGTTTTTT
.	15	TRBJ2-5	.	TRBV20-1	CSAGASGTTRETQYF	TGCAGTGCTGGGGCCTCCGGGACGACTCGAGAGACCCAGTACTTC
.	15	TRBJ2-1	few	TRBV4-1	CASSQSASVPGPQFF	TGCGCCAGCAGCCAAAGTGCATCCGTTCCGGGTCCTCAGTTCTTC
.	15	TRBJ1-6	few	TRBV9	CASSFRSRGNSPLHF	TGTGCCAGCAGCTTCAGGAGTCGCGGCAATTCACCCCTCCACTTT
.	13	TRBJ2-1	few	TRBV11-2	CASSSDRRNEQFF	TGTGCCAGCAGCTCAGACCGGCGAAATGAGCAGTTCTTC